These 31 T cell receptor beta chains share one sample of origin, sequenced in a study of T-cell reconstitution after alpha-beta-depleted transplantation in children. Unique molecular identifiers were used to barcode this TCRbeta library. TCRdb reprocessed the PCR reads with MiXCR, giving one entry per CDR3 protein. The profile shows around 700,000 distinct CDR3 sequences, 10% to 15% of them singletons. The sequencing used PBMCs, collected before TCRalphabeta/CD19-depleted stem cell transplant. These receptors came from a girl aged 2-9 years with congenital amegakaryocytic thrombocytopenia, due to receive a stem cell transplant.

This clonotype was detected many times. V is TRBV29-1 and J is TRBJ2-1; maybe TRBD2 (6 bases). Trimming removed 6 bases at V and 7 bases at J, with 13 bases between. Germline values: CDR1 SQVTM, CDR2 ANQGSEA. CDR3 length: 12 amino acids. The CDR3 loop reads CSVAISGNEQFF. CDR3 coding DNA: TGCAGCGTGGCTATTAGCGGTAATGAGCAGTTCTTC.

This clonotype has more than one count but fewer than ten. The rearrangement links TRBV5-1 to TRBJ2-2; D call uncertain. This CDR3 is built from 15 residues. V lost 0 bases and J 1 base, leaving 7 bases between the germline ends. Looked up from germline, CDR1 is SGHRS and CDR2 is YFSETQ. CDR3 coding DNA: TGCGCCAGCAGCTTGGGAGACTGGAACACCGGGGAGCTGTTTTTT. It codes for CASSLGDWNTGELFF.

This clonotype has a count of ten or more. This rearrangement joins TRBV20-1 to TRBJ2-2; 12 bases are a match to TRBD1. From germline, CDR1 is DFQATT and CDR2 SNEGSKA (reference sequence). V was clipped by 0 bases and J by 4 bases; unmatched bases: 9. The CDR3 loop spans 18 amino acids. The CDR3 region has the DNA TGCAGTGCTAGAGATCCACTTGGGACAGGGGGCACCACCGGGGAGCTGTTTTTT. This sequence encodes CSARDPLGTGGTTGELFF.

This clonotype has a count of ten or more. The chain employs TRBV20-1 and TRBJ2-4; 7 bases match TRBD1. Losses at the gene ends were 5 bases for V and 5 bases for J; bases not matched to a gene: 6. This CDR3 has 13 residues. Germline lookup yields CDR1 DFQATT and CDR2 SNEGSKA (reference sequence). The CDR3, as DNA: TGCAGTGCTGAGGGACAGTTCGAAAACATTCAGTACTTC. Translated, it gives CSAEGQFENIQYF.

This clonotype was observed a few times. This chain links TRBV29-1 with TRBJ2-7, with D uncertain. The CDR3 is 15 amino acids. V lost 0 bases to trimming and J lost 7 bases, with 19 bases between them. Germline values: CDR1 SQVTM, CDR2 ANQGSEA. In DNA form, the CDR3 reads TGCAGCGTTGAAGAGGTCGGCTCGAGAGATGGGGAGCAGTACTTC. It translates to CSVEEVGSRDGEQYF.

This clonotype has at least ten counts. This rearrangement joins TRBV20-1 to TRBJ2-7; no clear D. CDR3 size: 15 residues. V lost 2 bases to trimming and J lost 2 bases, with 16 bases between them. Germline V gene data show CDR1 as DFQATT and CDR2 as SNEGSKA (reference sequence). Here the CDR3 reads CSARPPGPETYEQYF. DNA for the CDR3: TGCAGTGCTAGACCCCCCGGGCCCGAAACCTACGAGCAGTACTTC.

This chain joins TRBV20-1 and TRBJ1-5; 10 bases agree with TRBD1. Germline CDR1 DFQATT, CDR2 SNEGSKA (reference sequence). This CDR3 comprises 18 residues. CDR3 DNA: TGCAGGGCCGATGATCCGGGACAGGGGCCCTATAGCAATCAGCCCCAGCATTTT. Amino acid sequence: CRADDPGQGPYSNQPQHF.

A note on this clonotype: A much larger clone differs by one base, so this may be a read error. V and J are TRBV12-3 or TRBV12-4 and TRBJ1-3, with D unclear. The length of the CDR3 is 14 residues. CDR3 DNA: TGTGCCAGCAGCCGAATCCGCTCTGAAAACACCATATATTTT. It yields the protein CASSRIRSENTIYF.

This clonotype was recorded many times. The V gene is TRBV20-1, the J gene TRBJ2-1; a weak D match, TRBD2 (6 bases). The CDR3 has 15 residues. V lost 4 bases and J 2 bases, leaving 15 bases between the germline ends. Germline V gene sequence: CDR1 DFQATT, CDR2 SNEGSKA (reference sequence). This chain's CDR3 is CSATPLSGTYNEQFF. DNA for the CDR3: TGCAGTGCTACACCGCTTAGCGGTACCTACAATGAGCAGTTCTTC.

The rearrangement uses TRBV5-1 and TRBJ2-6; weak D call: TRBD2 (5 bases). The germline V and J ends were trimmed by 4 bases and 9 bases, with 20 bases remaining between them. This CDR3 is 16 amino acids long. Per germline, CDR1 SGHRS and CDR2 YFSETQ. Here the CDR3 reads CASSPRGGDPFNVLTF. The CDR3 DNA follows: TGCGCCAGCAGCCCCCGCGGAGGCGACCCCTTCAACGTCCTGACTTTC. The variable domain in full, completed from reference TRBV5-1 and TRBJ2-6, reads KAGVTQTPRYLIKTRGQQVTLSCSPISGHRSVSWYQQTPGQGLQFLFEYFSETQRNKGNFPGRFSGRQFSNSRSEMNVSTLELGDSALYLCASSPRGGDPFNVLTFGAGSRLTVL.

This clonotype has at least ten counts. An end of the junction does not agree with germline; a read error may underlie this. The V and J genes are TRBV5-1 and TRBJ2-7, with D perhaps assigned TRBD1 or TRBD2 (5 bases each). CDR1 and CDR2 (germline): SGHRS, YFSETQ. CDR3 length equals 14 residues. CDR3 loop: CASSLGGTDYEQYF. In DNA form, the CDR3 reads TGCGCCAGCAGTTTGGGTGGGACCGACTACGAGCAGTACTTC.

A few counts support this clonotype. V is TRBV5-1 and J is TRBJ2-5; 9 nucleotides match TRBD2. Germline CDR1 SGHRS, CDR2 YFSETQ. With 3 bases clipped from V and 5 bases from J, the junction kept 5 bases outside the gene matches. This CDR3 has 14 amino acids. The CDR3 here is CASSSTSGGETQYF. The CDR3 nucleotides are TGCGCCAGCAGCTCGACTAGCGGCGGGGAGACCCAGTACTTC. The full variable domain, completed using reference TRBV5-1 and TRBJ2-5, is KAGVTQTPRYLIKTRGQQVTLSCSPISGHRSVSWYQQTPGQGLQFLFEYFSETQRNKGNFPGRFSGRQFSNSRSEMNVSTLELGDSALYLCASSSTSGGETQYFGPGTRLLVL.

The DNA of the CDR3 is TGCGCCAGCAGCCAAGATGCGGTTTACGAGCAGTACTTC. This gives the protein CASSQDAVYEQYF. V and J are TRBV4-1 and TRBJ2-7; D call uncertain. Looked up from germline, CDR1 is MGHRA and CDR2 is YSYEKL. CDR3 length: 13 amino acids. V was trimmed by 0 bases and J by 4 bases, leaving 7 bases between them.

This clonotype was observed a few times. CDR3 in amino acids: CASSPALLSSSYNSPLHF. CDR3 in DNA: TGTGCCAGCTCACCCGCCCTCCTCTCGAGCTCCTATAATTCACCCCTCCACTTT. This chain links TRBV18 with TRBJ1-6; D ambiguous. Germline CDR1 and CDR2: KGHSH and LQKENI. The CDR3 is 18 residues long. Trimming removed 3 bases from V and 0 bases from J, with 15 bases in between.

At least ten counts were recorded for this clonotype. The rearrangement uses TRBV28 and TRBJ2-3; D is ambiguous. The CDR3 sequence is 12 residues long. Germline V gene sequence: CDR1 MDHEN, CDR2 SYDVKM. The V and J ends lost 6 bases and 10 bases respectively, with 14 bases between them. The CDR3 loop is CASSPARPPQYF. CDR3 DNA sequence: TGTGCCAGCAGCCCGGCTAGACCGCCGCAGTATTTT.

This clonotype showed up just a few times. This CDR3 reads CASSEILTGPSDEQYF. The CDR3 nucleotides read TGTGCCAGCAGTGAAATACTGACAGGACCCAGTGACGAGCAGTACTTC. The chain is built from TRBV28 and TRBJ2-7; tentatively, D is TRBD1 (6 bases). CDR3 size: 16 residues. The V end lost 5 bases, the J end lost 5 bases, and 22 bases lay between the germline ends. Germline values: CDR1 MDHEN, CDR2 SYDVKM. Complete variable domain (other parts from reference TRBV28 and TRBJ2-7): DVKVTQSSRYLVKRTGEKVFLECVQDMDHENMFWYRQDPGLGLRLIYFSYDVKMKEKGDIPEGYSVSREKKERFSLILESASTNQTSMYLCASSEILTGPSDEQYFGPGTRLTVT.

The chain combines TRBV7-6 with TRBJ2-1, with unresolved D. The V gene lost 3 bases and the J gene lost 8 bases, with 14 bases spanning the gap. CDR1 is SGHVS, CDR2 FNYEAQ, per germline. CDR3 size: 14 residues. The DNA of the CDR3 is TGTGCCAGCAGCTTCGCCATGGGCCAGGATGAGCAGTTCTTC. It is translated as CASSFAMGQDEQFF.

V is TRBV7-9 and J is TRBJ1-5; D not resolved. Germline CDR1 SEHNR, CDR2 FQNEAQ (reference sequence). The CDR3 is 13 amino acids. V lost 5 bases and J 1 base, leaving 6 bases between the germline ends. CDR3 sequence (DNA): TGTGCCAGCAGCATGGACAGCAATCAGCCCCAGCATTTT. Amino acid sequence: CASSMDSNQPQHF.

This clonotype has a count of ten or more. CDR3: CSANPGVAGGYNEQFF. DNA of the CDR3: TGCAGTGCCAACCCGGGGGTAGCGGGAGGCTACAATGAGCAGTTCTTC. The rearrangement joins TRBV20-1 to TRBJ2-1; 10 bases map to TRBD2. CDR1 is DFQATT and CDR2 is SNEGSKA in the germline V gene (reference sequence). The CDR3 runs 16 residues. V lost 6 bases to trimming and J lost 3 bases; unmatched junction nucleotides: 11.

This clonotype showed up just a few times. The chain combines TRBV20-1 with TRBJ2-1, with D possibly TRBD1 on 5 matching bases. This CDR3 spans 11 amino acids. Germline V lookup: CDR1 DFQATT, CDR2 SNEGSKA (reference sequence). The V end was cut by 3 bases, the J end by 9 bases, with 9 bases between. The DNA of the CDR3 is TGCAGTGCTAGGCTGGGGCGTGAGCAGTTCTTC. Protein: CSARLGREQFF.

This clonotype was observed many times. The gene calls are TRBV10-3 and TRBJ2-3; D not certain. Germline V gene lookup returns CDR1 ENHRY and CDR2 SYGVKD. CDR3 length: 12 residues. The V end was cut by 7 bases, the J end by 2 bases, with 7 bases between. CDR3 loop: CAINTVTDTQYF. The CDR3 DNA is TGTGCCATCAACACAGTCACAGATACGCAGTATTTT.

This sequence joins TRBV9 and TRBJ2-5; unclear D gene. CDR1 is SGDLS, CDR2 YYNGEE, per germline. This CDR3 is built from 14 residues. V was pared by 0 bases and J by 2 bases, with 8 bases between. The CDR3 DNA follows: TGTGCCAGCAGCGTAGGTCCACAACAAGAGACCCAGTACTTC. Its translation: CASSVGPQQETQYF. Looking up the rest from reference TRBV9 and TRBJ2-5 gives the full variable domain: DSGVTQTPKHLITATGQRVTLRCSPRSGDLSVYWYQQSLDQGLQFLIQYYNGEERAKGNILERFSAQQFPDLHSELNLSSLELGDSALYFCASSVGPQQETQYFGPGTRLLVL.

The rearrangement joins TRBV14 to TRBJ2-1, with D possibly being TRBD2 (5 bases). The CDR3 length is 17 residues. CDR1 SGHDN and CDR2 FVKESK come from the germline V gene. V shed 1 base and J shed 4 bases, with 17 bases lying between them. The CDR3 coding sequence is TGTGCCAGCAGCCAAGCTCTAATGGGAGTATTATACAATGAGCAGTTCTTC. The encoded protein is CASSQALMGVLYNEQFF.

The sample holds many counts of this clonotype. The V call is TRBV20-1, the J call TRBJ2-7, with 8 bases fitting TRBD1. This CDR3 spans 15 amino acids. Germline CDR1 and CDR2: DFQATT and SNEGSKA (reference sequence). V shed 4 bases and J 3 bases; nucleotides not matched to a gene: 11. Written as DNA, the CDR3 is TGCAGTGCTACGCAATACAGGGGGACCGACTACGAGCAGTACTTC. Its translation is CSATQYRGTDYEQYF.

CDR3 DNA sequence: TGCAGTGCTCCGACCCTTGGGGTCACAGATACGCAGTATTTT. It translates to CSAPTLGVTDTQYF. This chain connects TRBV20-1 to TRBJ2-3, with D uncertain. V lost 5 bases and J lost 2, with 14 bases in between. CDR3 length equals 14 residues. Germline V CDR1 and CDR2: DFQATT, SNEGSKA (reference sequence).

The chain is built from TRBV3-1 and TRBJ1-6; 10 bases are a match to TRBD1. The CDR3 extends over 16 amino acids. After removal of 2 bases from V and 7 bases from J, the junction contained 5 bases not matched to a gene. Germline CDR1 and CDR2: LGHDT and YNNKEL (reference sequence). CDR3 nucleotides: TGTGCCAGCAGCCAAACGGGACAGGGGCGAAATTCACCCCTCCACTTT. Translated: CASSQTGQGRNSPLHF.

This clonotype has at least ten counts. The V gene is TRBV20-1, the J gene TRBJ2-7, with 7 bases matching TRBD2. Trimming at V came to 0 bases and at J to 0 bases, leaving 2 bases not matched to a gene. Germline CDR1 is DFQATT and CDR2 is SNEGSKA (reference sequence). CDR3 length: 14 residues. Written as DNA, the CDR3 is TGCAGTGCTAGAGACCCTAGCGGCTCCTACGAGCAGTACTTC. Translating it yields CSARDPSGSYEQYF.

J is TRBJ2-7 and V is TRBV7-9; D not certain. The germline CDR1 and CDR2 sequences are SEHNR and FQNEAQ (reference sequence). The CDR3 consists of 12 residues. Trimming took off 4 bases at V and 6 bases at J, with 10 bases between the two ends. The DNA for the CDR3 is TGTGCCAGCAGCTCGACTCGGACCGAGCAGTACTTC. Protein: CASSSTRTEQYF.

This clonotype was observed a handful of times. V usage is TRBV28 and J usage is TRBJ2-5; tentative D call: TRBD2 (7 bases). CDR3 length: 18 amino acids. Germline lookup yields CDR1 MDHEN and CDR2 SYDVKM. V was shortened by 7 bases and J by 6 bases, with 30 bases between the two germline ends. CDR3 in amino acids: CASTGGISGEKKPKTQYF. Here the CDR3 DNA reads TGTGCCAGCACCGGGGGGATTTCAGGGGAAAAAAAGCCCAAGACCCAGTACTTC.

The chain carries TRBV12-3 or TRBV12-4 and TRBJ1-6; D not resolved. V was pared by 3 bases and J by 7 bases, with 7 bases between. The CDR3 spans 13 residues. DNA for the CDR3: TGTGCCAGCAGTTTCCCCCTCAATTCACCCCTCCACTTT. Protein sequence: CASSFPLNSPLHF.

The rearrangement links TRBV27 to TRBJ2-7, with D hard to call. The V end lost 2 bases, the J end lost 4 bases, and 21 bases lay between the germline ends. CDR3 length: 17 amino acids. The germline CDR1 and CDR2 sequences are MNHEY and SMNVEV (reference sequence). This CDR3 reads CASSLEWFRGYFYEQYF. Here the CDR3 DNA reads TGTGCCAGCAGTTTAGAGTGGTTTCGCGGCTATTTTTACGAGCAGTACTTC.